The clone carrying this T cell receptor beta chain was seen a few times. The antigen is undetermined. Construction of the TCRbeta library involved unique molecular identifiers. TCRdb itself ran the PCR reads through MiXCR, one entry per CDR3 protein. The sample has about a million distinct CDR3 sequences, about 26% seen once; the top ten hold around 30%. Germline loops: CDR1 LNHDA, CDR2 SQIVND (reference sequence). The CDR3 covers 15 residues. J was trimmed by 7 bases and V by 5 bases; bases with no gene match: 10. The sample is drawn from a study of T-cell reconstitution after alpha-beta-depleted transplantation in children. The study's findings and limits: T-cell counts and diversity at one year following transplant were attributed mainly to newly produced T cells. Several patients had high TCRbeta diversity at day 60; it came from surviving recipient T cells and thymic progenitors. Where alpha-beta T cells came from about two months after transplant was reportedly several hundred expanded graft clones.

The sequence derives from a boy less than two years old who had a stem cell transplant for SCID, so the T cells may come from the graft donor. The starting material was PBMCs, mostly from graft donor cells, obtained 360 days after TCRalphabeta/CD19-depleted stem cell transplant. The chain has TRBV19 and TRBJ2-1; 8 bases match TRBD2. The CDR3 DNA is TGTGCCAGTAGTGCCGGGACTAGGTACAGAAATGAGCAGTTCTTC. Amino acids: CASSAGTRYRNEQFF. Drawing the rest from reference TRBV19 and TRBJ2-1, the complete variable domain is DGGITQSPKYLFRKEGQNVTLSCEQNLNHDAMYWYRQDPGQGLRLIYYSQIVNDFQKGDIAEGYSVSREKKESFPLTVTSAQKNPTAFYLCASSAGTRYRNEQFFGPGTRLTVL.